This T cell receptor beta chain emerged from a study of T cell changes during pregnancy in multiple sclerosis. This CDR3 is built from 16 residues. V lost 2 bases to trimming and J lost 8 bases; unmatched junction nucleotides: 12. Per the germline V gene, CDR1 is SGHRS and CDR2 is YFSETQ. Profiling relied on immunoSEQ multiplex PCR, and the TCRdb table lists in-frame clones only, not all of them. Counted here are 50,000 or so clones, over 85% occurring once; the ten biggest clones make up around 0.38%. The sequencing here drew on CD4+ T cells from peripheral blood mononuclear cells, taken before pregnancy. The chain recombines TRBV5-1 with TRBJ1-4, with 7 bases lining up with TRBD1. The clonotype originates from a female donor with multiple sclerosis, enrolled in a pregnancy study. The CDR3 is CASSFTTDRVGEKLFF. For the CDR3, the DNA is TGCGCCAGCAGCTTTACCACCGACAGGGTAGGCGAAAAACTGTTTTTT.